This T cell receptor beta chain was identified during a study of T cells after yellow fever vaccination. A word on this clonotype: This may be a read error: a much more frequent sequence differs by one nucleotide.

Germline CDR1 and CDR2: SGHRS and YFSETQ. V shed 4 bases, J shed 5 bases, and the junction held 3 bases outside the gene matches. The CDR3 has 14 amino acids. TCRdb reanalysed the 5' RACE reads using MiXCR and keeps one entry per CDR3 protein. The sample records about 240,000 distinct CDR3 sequences, 6.9% being singletons. This TCR came from a man aged 25-45 years who received the YFV17D yellow fever vaccine. The rearrangement joins TRBV5-1 to TRBJ2-2, with TRBD2 identical over 9 bases. The specimen comprised CD4+ T cells sorted from PBMCs, sampled 15 days after the yellow fever booster vaccination. In nucleotides, the CDR3 is TGCGCCAGCAGCGTAGCGGGAGCTACCGGGGAGCTGTTTTTT. Its protein is CASSVAGATGELFF.